A single sample gave rise to the 28 T cell receptor beta chains below, sequenced in a study of blood T cells in healthy people across ages. Combining a sample-barcoded 5' primer with a J-beta primer mix, a second PCR ran for about 7 to 11 cycles. TCRdb reprocessed the 5' RACE reads with MiXCR, giving one entry per CDR3 protein. The sample yields about 1.1 million distinct CDR3 sequences, around two fifths seen once. The sequencing input was blood. All receptors come from a man between 18 and 35 years old in good health.

This sequence joins TRBV2 and TRBJ2-1; D gene uncertain. Germline assignment: CDR1 SNHLY and CDR2 FYNNEI. The ends were cut back, 0 bases at V and 0 bases at J, with 12 bases in the middle. This CDR3 has 17 amino acids. The CDR3 here is CASSEARTATSYNEQFF. For the CDR3, the DNA is TGTGCCAGCAGTGAAGCGAGAACGGCCACCTCCTACAATGAGCAGTTCTTC.

The V and J genes are TRBV7-9 and TRBJ1-1, with D perhaps TRBD1 (6 bases). This CDR3 contains 15 residues. Trimming pared 5 bases from V and 6 bases from J, leaving 19 bases between. Per the germline V gene, CDR1 is SEHNR and CDR2 is FQNEAQ (reference sequence). The CDR3 loop reads CASSLRTADGSEAFF. In DNA form, the CDR3 reads TGTGCCAGCAGCCTCAGGACAGCGGATGGGTCTGAAGCTTTCTTT.

The J gene is TRBJ2-1, the V gene TRBV4-3, with D possibly matching TRBD2 (5 bases). Germline V gene lookup returns CDR1 LGHNA and CDR2 YSLEER. Trimming removed 1 base at V and 4 bases at J, with 11 bases between. The CDR3 has 15 amino acids. CDR3 residues: CASSQAAEPYNEQFF. The CDR3, as DNA: TGCGCCAGCAGCCAAGCAGCGGAACCTTACAATGAGCAGTTCTTC.

This clonotype was detected only a few times. V gene TRBV28 combines with J gene TRBJ1-2; no clear D. Germline-derived CDR1 and CDR2 are MDHEN and SYDVKM. The CDR3 sequence is 14 residues long. V gave up 4 bases and J gave up 0 bases, with 9 bases separating them. CDR3 protein: CASSSQPPNYGYTF. In DNA, the CDR3 is TGTGCCAGCAGTTCCCAGCCTCCTAACTATGGCTACACCTTC.

This clonotype was recorded at least ten times. This chain joins TRBV20-1 and TRBJ2-7; 8 bases agree with TRBD1. J gave up 4 bases and V 8 bases, and 13 bases lay outside the gene matches. CDR1 and CDR2 (germline): DFQATT, SNEGSKA (reference sequence). This CDR3 has 14 amino acids. Here the CDR3 reads CSMTYDRGGYEQYF. DNA for the CDR3: TGCAGTATGACCTACGACAGGGGAGGTTACGAGCAGTACTTC.

J is TRBJ2-3 and V is TRBV12-3 or TRBV12-4; D possibly uses TRBD1 or TRBD2 (5 bases each). The V end was cut by 9 bases, the J end by 5 bases, with 9 bases between. The CDR3 runs 11 residues. The CDR3 nucleotides are TGTGCCAGTTTTGGGGGAGATACGCAGTATTTT. Translation: CASFGGDTQYF.

This clonotype was observed a handful of times. This sequence joins TRBV14 and TRBJ1-1; D remains ambiguous. The germline gives CDR1 SGHDN, CDR2 FVKESK. This CDR3 is 17 amino acids long. Trimming cost V 0 bases and J 0 bases, with 14 bases left between them. This CDR3 is CASSQEHNRQVNTEAFF. The DNA of the CDR3 is TGTGCCAGCAGCCAAGAACACAATAGGCAGGTGAACACTGAAGCTTTCTTT. The variable domain in full, with the rest retrieved from reference TRBV14 and TRBJ1-1, is EAGVTQFPSHSVIEKGQTVTLRCDPISGHDNLYWYRRVMGKEIKFLLHFVKESKQDESGMPNNRFLAERTGGTYSTLKVQPAELEDSGVYFCASSQEHNRQVNTEAFFGQGTRLTVV.

V is TRBV6-5 and J is TRBJ2-2, with TRBD2 identical over 9 bases. CDR1 and CDR2 (germline): MNHEY, SVGAGI. The CDR3 covers 16 residues. J gave up 3 bases and V 4 bases, and 6 bases lay outside the gene matches. The CDR3 sequence is CASSSKAGGYTGELFF. CDR3 DNA: TGTGCCAGCAGTTCGAAAGCGGGGGGTTACACCGGGGAGCTGTTTTTT.

Worth noting for this clonotype: A read error may be the cause here, since a much bigger clone is one base away. The V and J genes are TRBV3-1 and TRBJ2-3, with D uncertain. Germline CDR1 is LGHDT and CDR2 is YNNKEL (reference sequence). With 0 bases removed from V and 0 bases from J, the gap between germline ends came to 4 bases. This CDR3 region has 14 residues. This chain's CDR3 is CASSQDQSTDTQYF. CDR3 in DNA: TGTGCCAGCAGCCAAGATCAAAGCACAGATACGCAGTATTTT.

The V and J genes are TRBV4-3 and TRBJ1-1, with D unclear. Deletions cut 0 bases from V and 11 bases from J, with 13 bases between. From germline, CDR1 is LGHNA and CDR2 YSLEER. This CDR3 has 13 amino acids. The CDR3 DNA is TGCGCCAGCAGCCAAGATTTGGGCCCCGGGGCTTTCTTT. Translating gives CASSQDLGPGAFF.

The V and J genes are TRBV6-2 or TRBV6-3 and TRBJ1-2, with TRBD1 identical over 7 bases. Germline loops: CDR1 MNHEY, CDR2 SVGEGT. CDR3 length equals 14 residues. V dropped 3 bases and J dropped 8; count of bases not matched to a gene: 9. The CDR3: CASSYGTASDGYTF. The CDR3 DNA is TGTGCCAGCAGTTATGGGACAGCCTCCGACGGCTACACCTTC.

The V call is TRBV20-1, the J call TRBJ1-2, with unresolved D. Germline assignment: CDR1 DFQATT and CDR2 SNEGSKA (reference sequence). The CDR3 has 11 residues. V was clipped by 6 bases and J by 0 bases, with 5 bases between them. The CDR3 reads CSALANYGYTF. CDR3 in DNA: TGCAGTGCCCTAGCTAACTATGGCTACACCTTC.

This rearrangement joins TRBV6-2 or TRBV6-3 to TRBJ2-1, with D possibly matching TRBD2 (5 bases). With 8 bases removed from V and 0 bases from J, the gap between germline ends came to 11 bases. Germline V CDR1 and CDR2: MNHEY, SVGEGT. There are 14 residues in the CDR3. DNA of the CDR3: TGTGCCAGCGAGGGCATTAGCTCCTACAATGAGCAGTTCTTC. Protein product: CASEGISSYNEQFF.

The genes are TRBV27 and TRBJ2-7; D could derive from TRBD1 or TRBD2 (5 bases each). The CDR3 length is 13 residues. The ends were cut back, 5 bases at V and 3 bases at J, with 11 bases in the middle. Per germline, CDR1 MNHEY and CDR2 SMNVEV (reference sequence). The CDR3 coding sequence is TGTGCCAGCAGTAAAACAGGACTCTACGAGCAGTACTTC. This translates into CASSKTGLYEQYF.

This chain uses TRBV7-3 with TRBJ2-3, with D uncertain. V lost 2 bases and J lost 5, with 14 bases in between. The germline V gene has CDR1 SGHTA and CDR2 FQGTGA. CDR3 length equals 15 residues. CDR3 DNA sequence: TGTGCCAGCAGCTTAGAGGCTTACGGTGAAGATACGCAGTATTTT. The encoded protein is CASSLEAYGEDTQYF.

CDR3 in amino acids: CSARLRIGYTF. CDR3 in DNA: TGCAGTGCTAGATTAAGGATTGGCTACACCTTC. V gene TRBV20-1 combines with J gene TRBJ1-2; D not certain. CDR3 size: 11 residues. CDR1 and CDR2 from the germline V gene are DFQATT and SNEGSKA (reference sequence). V shed 2 bases and J shed 7 bases, with 8 bases lying between them.

V is TRBV7-2 and J is TRBJ2-3; the D gene is possibly TRBD2 (6 bases). Germline V gene sequence: CDR1 SGHTA, CDR2 FQGNSA. The CDR3 is 15 residues long. The germline V and J ends were trimmed by 5 bases and 3 bases, with 15 bases remaining between them. The CDR3 protein is CASSLGGKGTDTQYF. Here the CDR3 DNA reads TGTGCCAGCAGCCTTGGGGGGAAAGGGACAGATACGCAGTATTTT.

V gene TRBV29-1 combines with J gene TRBJ2-7; D possibly corresponds to TRBD2 (6 bases). The ends were cut back, 2 bases at V and 2 bases at J, with 10 bases in the middle. CDR3 length: 13 amino acids. Germline V CDR1 and CDR2: SQVTM, ANQGSEA. This CDR3 is CSVEYGGAYEQYF. CDR3 sequence (DNA): TGCAGCGTTGAATACGGCGGGGCCTACGAGCAGTACTTC.

CDR3 coding DNA: TGCGCCAGCAGCCACGCACGTGACGGAGGGAATGAGCAGTTCTTC. Translation: CASSHARDGGNEQFF. The rearrangement uses TRBV4-3 and TRBJ2-1, with D possibly matching TRBD2 (6 bases). The CDR3 runs 15 residues. V dropped 3 bases and J dropped 7 bases, with 16 bases sitting between them. Per the germline V gene, CDR1 is LGHNA and CDR2 is YSLEER.

J is TRBJ1-1 and V is TRBV4-1; no firm D call. V was cut by 1 base and J by 5 bases, with 14 bases left in between. The CDR3 has 15 residues. From germline, CDR1 is MGHRA and CDR2 YSYEKL. For the CDR3, the DNA is TGCGCCAGCAGCCAAGGTGCCCAGCAGAGGACTGAAGCTTTCTTT. Amino acid sequence: CASSQGAQQRTEAFF.

V gene TRBV3-1 combines with J gene TRBJ2-1; no firm D call. Near its end, the DNA agrees better with TRBJ2-7, so the J call may be wrong. Germline CDR1 and CDR2: LGHDT and YNNKEL (reference sequence). The CDR3 sequence is 13 residues long. CDR3 sequence reads: CASSQEGSNEQYF. The CDR3 DNA reads TGTGCCAGCAGCCAAGAGGGTAGTAATGAGCAGTACTTC.

This rearrangement joins TRBV27 to TRBJ1-4; 9 nucleotides agree with TRBD1. The germline CDR1 and CDR2 sequences are MNHEY and SMNVEV (reference sequence). This CDR3 is built from 16 residues. J lost 8 bases, V lost 6 bases, and 13 bases had no gene match. The CDR3 is CASSHQHRGPGEKLFF. CDR3 bases: TGTGCCAGCAGCCACCAACACAGGGGGCCCGGCGAAAAACTGTTTTTT.

This clonotype was counted between two and nine times. The chain employs TRBV6-5 and TRBJ1-1, with a tentative D call TRBD1 (5 bases). Germline CDR1 and CDR2: MNHEY and SVGAGI. The V gene lost 0 bases and the J gene lost 4 bases, with 9 bases spanning the gap. The CDR3 is made up of 14 amino acids. The DNA for the CDR3 is TGTGCCAGCAGTTACTCGAATCAGGGCACTGAAGCTTTCTTT. Protein: CASSYSNQGTEAFF.

As regards this clonotype: It differs at one base from a far larger clone, so likely a read error. V usage is TRBV7-2 and J usage is TRBJ2-5; D is uncertain. This CDR3 comprises 11 residues. The germline gives CDR1 SGHTA, CDR2 FQGNSA. CDR3 DNA sequence: TGTGCCGGCAGCTTATTGGAGACCCAGTACTTC. Its translation: CAGSLLETQYF.

The V call is TRBV4-3, the J call TRBJ1-1; D unresolved. The V and J ends lost 1 base and 0 bases respectively, with 9 bases between them. Germline V gene lookup returns CDR1 LGHNA and CDR2 YSLEER. This CDR3 spans 15 amino acids. The CDR3 is CASSQGVSMNTEAFF. The CDR3 DNA reads TGCGCCAGCAGCCAAGGAGTCAGCATGAACACTGAAGCTTTCTTT.

This chain uses TRBV20-1 with TRBJ2-1; 9 bases match TRBD2. CDR1 is DFQATT and CDR2 is SNEGSKA in the germline V gene (reference sequence). The CDR3 consists of 15 residues. Trimming took 5 bases from V and 10 from J; bases not matched to a gene: 15. CDR3 protein: CSAPIPLAGRFEQFF. The DNA for the CDR3 is TGCAGTGCTCCAATCCCCCTAGCGGGGAGGTTCGAGCAGTTCTTC.

This clonotype was seen just once. The chain links TRBV18 to TRBJ1-2; unclear D gene. Germline assignment: CDR1 KGHSH and CDR2 LQKENI. The CDR3 has 17 amino acids. V lost 6 bases to trimming and J lost 5 bases, with 25 bases between them. The CDR3: CASSRRKEERSLYGYTF. CDR3 coding DNA: TGTGCCAGCTCCCGAAGAAAAGAGGAAAGGTCGTTGTATGGCTACACCTTC.

This clonotype was counted only a few times. The chain recombines TRBV7-9 with TRBJ1-2, with D hard to call. V was shortened by 1 base and J by 6 bases, with 9 bases between the two germline ends. Germline V gives CDR1 SEHNR, CDR2 FQNEAQ (reference sequence). The CDR3 has 13 amino acids. The CDR3 DNA sequence: TGTGCCAGCAGCTTAGAGAGTTCGGATGGCTACACCTTC. This codes for CASSLESSDGYTF.